A single sample is the source of the 28 T cell receptor beta chains below, sequenced in a study of T cells expressing NK-cell markers. Each CDR3 protein gets one entry in TCRdb, which reprocessed the 5' RACE reads and gives no DNA. The sample data list about 540,000 distinct CDR3 sequences. The material sequenced was blood T cells: a sorted CD56 or NKG2C T cell subset, CD4+ or CD8+ T cells, or bulk PBMC T cells (not recorded which). The receptors were sampled from a man between 18 and 35 years old in good health.

V is TRBV7-9 and J is TRBJ1-2. The CDR3 sequence is 13 residues long. CDR1 and CDR2 from the germline V gene are SEHNR and FQNEAQ (reference sequence). The CDR3 region is CASSLLGEGIYTF.

The J gene is TRBJ2-5, the V gene TRBV3-1. Germline CDR1 LGHDT, CDR2 YNNKEL (reference sequence). The CDR3 is made up of 16 amino acids. Here the CDR3 reads CASSQVSPVGQETQYF.

The rearrangement joins TRBV12-3 or TRBV12-4 to TRBJ2-2; TCRdb selects TRBD1, and the lack of DNA leaves this call unchecked. The CDR3 length is 15 residues. This chain's CDR3 is CASSPTALNTGELFF.

This chain links TRBV24-1 with TRBJ1-5; TCRdb selects TRBD1, and the lack of DNA leaves this call unchecked. The length of the CDR3 is 14 residues. Germline V gives CDR1 KGHDR, CDR2 SFDVKD. The CDR3: CATSENLTAQPQHF.

The gene calls are TRBV12-3 or TRBV12-4 and TRBJ2-5; TCRdb names TRBD1, which stays unverified in the absence of DNA. CDR3 length: 13 residues. Here the CDR3 reads CASSRQAWETQYF.

The V gene is TRBV6-5, the J gene TRBJ2-3. The CDR3 sequence is 15 residues long. Germline CDR1 reads MNHEY; CDR2 reads SVGAGI. CDR3 protein: CASSYWRPYTDTQYF.

The V gene is TRBV29-1, the J gene TRBJ2-7; TCRdb's assignment of TRBD2 cannot be checked, as there is no DNA. This CDR3 contains 13 residues. Germline values: CDR1 SQVTM, CDR2 ANQGSEA. CDR3 protein: CSVGLAGAGEQYF.

The V and J genes are TRBV28 and TRBJ2-1; checking the TCRdb D call of TRBD2 is not possible without DNA. The CDR3 consists of 15 residues. Germline CDR1 and CDR2: MDHEN and SYDVKM. This CDR3 is CASSRTSGRFNEQFF. The variable domain in full, completed from reference TRBV28 and TRBJ2-1, reads DVKVTQSSRYLVKRTGEKVFLECVQDMDHENMFWYRQDPGLGLRLIYFSYDVKMKEKGDIPEGYSVSREKKERFSLILESASTNQTSMYLCASSRTSGRFNEQFFGPGTRLTVL.

The chain is built from TRBV15 and TRBJ2-5. CDR1 and CDR2 from the germline V gene are LNHNV and YYDKDF (reference sequence). CDR3 length equals 17 residues. CDR3 protein: CATSRDWVSLLQETQYF.

The CDR3 reads CAIKAGGTSTDTQYF. V gene TRBV10-3 combines with J gene TRBJ2-3. Germline V lookup: CDR1 ENHRY, CDR2 SYGVKD. This CDR3 spans 15 amino acids.

J is TRBJ2-5 and V is TRBV7-2; TCRdb designates TRBD1, a call that cannot be tested without DNA. The CDR3 is 15 residues long. Germline V gene lookup returns CDR1 SGHTA and CDR2 FQGNSA. CDR3 amino acids: CASSLDRAVGETQYF.

This rearrangement joins TRBV19 to TRBJ1-2; TCRdb's D call, TRBD1, is unchecked because there is no DNA. This CDR3 has 13 residues. CDR1 is LNHDA and CDR2 is SQIVND in the germline V gene (reference sequence). CDR3 protein: CASVPRDRNGYTF.

The chain carries TRBV4-1 and TRBJ2-6; TCRdb selects TRBD1, and the lack of DNA leaves this call unchecked. The CDR3 has 18 amino acids. The germline gives CDR1 MGHRA, CDR2 YSYEKL. CDR3 region: CASSHWAETQSGANVLTF.

V usage is TRBV20-1 and J usage is TRBJ2-3; the D call of TRBD2 rests on TCRdb alone, since no DNA is present to check it. CDR3 length equals 16 residues. From germline, CDR1 is DFQATT and CDR2 SNEGSKA (reference sequence). Here the CDR3 reads CSARELAGGMGDTQYF.

The CDR3 is CSVRPNSVSNYGYTF. The chain recombines TRBV29-1 with TRBJ1-2; TCRdb's D gene call, TRBD1, goes unchecked for lack of DNA. The germline V gene encodes CDR1 SQVTM and CDR2 ANQGSEA. The CDR3 totals 15 residues.

This chain links TRBV4-1 with TRBJ2-2; TCRdb picks TRBD1, but there is no DNA to check that call. Germline V gives CDR1 MGHRA, CDR2 YSYEKL. The CDR3 covers 16 residues. CDR3 protein: CASSQGWGPNTGELFF.

This rearrangement joins TRBV4-1 to TRBJ2-1; the D gene TCRdb calls, TRBD2, cannot be checked with no DNA. There are 13 residues in the CDR3. The germline CDR1 and CDR2 sequences are MGHRA and YSYEKL. Here the CDR3 reads CASSQVGLRAEFF.

This sequence joins TRBV12-2 and TRBJ2-1; TCRdb returns TRBD2, unconfirmable since there is no DNA. TRBV12-2 has pseudogene status. The CDR3 is 17 residues long. CDR3 in amino acids: CASRLGRSGRSYNEQFF.

V is TRBV25-1 and J is TRBJ2-1. The CDR3 covers 13 residues. The germline gives CDR1 MGHDK, CDR2 SYGVNS. The chain's CDR3 is CASSVSSDNEQFF. Using reference TRBV25-1 and TRBJ2-1 for the parts outside the CDR3, the full variable domain is EADIYQTPRYLVIGTGKKITLECSQTMGHDKMYWYQQDPGMELHLIHYSYGVNSTEKGDLSSESTVSRIRTEHFPLTLESARPSHTSQYLCASSVSSDNEQFFGPGTRLTVL.

V gene TRBV9 combines with J gene TRBJ2-5; TCRdb returns TRBD2, unconfirmable since there is no DNA. The CDR3 extends over 15 amino acids. Germline lookup yields CDR1 SGDLS and CDR2 YYNGEE. The CDR3 is CASSVGLAAEETQYF.

The J gene is TRBJ2-7, the V gene TRBV6-2 or TRBV6-3; the D call from TCRdb, TRBD1, cannot be confirmed without DNA. Germline V lookup: CDR1 MNHEY, CDR2 SVGEGT. This CDR3 comprises 15 residues. The CDR3 region is CASSPGQGCPYEQYF.

This chain links TRBV27 with TRBJ2-7; absent DNA, TCRdb's TRBD1 call cannot be checked. Germline lookup yields CDR1 MNHEY and CDR2 SMNVEV (reference sequence). The CDR3 is 14 residues long. CDR3 sequence reads: CASSLLPGSYEQYF.

V usage is TRBV6-4 and J usage is TRBJ2-3; the D call of TRBD2 rests on TCRdb alone, since no DNA is present to check it. The CDR3 length is 15 residues. Germline V gene sequence: CDR1 MRHNA, CDR2 SNTAGT. This chain's CDR3 is CASSDGTSGTDTQYF.

The CDR3 here is CASSWRGGQPQHF. The chain links TRBV5-5 to TRBJ1-5; without DNA, the TCRdb call of TRBD1 cannot be checked. The CDR3 has 13 residues. Germline V gives CDR1 SGHKS, CDR2 YYEKEE (reference sequence).

CDR3 region: CSARRSSSGNTIYF. The V call is TRBV20-1, the J call TRBJ1-3. CDR1 is DFQATT, CDR2 SNEGSKA, per germline (reference sequence). There are 14 residues in the CDR3.

This chain joins TRBV4-3 and TRBJ2-1; no DNA is available, so the TRBD2 call from TCRdb remains unchecked. The CDR3 contains 15 residues. Germline lookup yields CDR1 LGHNA and CDR2 YSLEER. The CDR3 loop is CASSPRGLGHNEQFF.

The J gene is TRBJ2-4, the V gene TRBV3-1; TCRdb's D call of TRBD2 is untestable without DNA. CDR3 length: 14 residues. CDR1 and CDR2 (germline): LGHDT, YNNKEL (reference sequence). The CDR3 reads CASSRLLSGSIQYF.

The chain carries TRBV29-1 and TRBJ2-1; TCRdb's assignment of TRBD1 cannot be checked, as there is no DNA. The CDR3 totals 15 residues. Germline loops: CDR1 SQVTM, CDR2 ANQGSEA. CDR3 in amino acids: CSVAGTNLLLGEQFF.